The source of this T cell receptor beta chain is a study of shared clonotypes between healthy human individuals. The CDR3 sequence is 14 residues long. Germline V CDR1 and CDR2: MDHEN, SYDVKM. V trimming: 2 bases; J trimming: 12 bases; junction bases outside the gene matches: 7. TCRdb keeps only in-frame clones here, not all; method: immunoSEQ multiplex PCR. The sample yields around 1,900,000 clones, roughly 93% seen once. Naivety among CD8 cells was defined by CD45RO negativity and positive CCR7 selection, thereby excluding terminally differentiated effector memory CD45RA+ cells. Material: naive CD8+ T cells from PBMCs. The chain combines TRBV28 with TRBJ2-1; the match to TRBD2 covers 10 bases. The sequence was obtained from a man younger than 35 in good health. Some clones in this sample may be carry-over from other donors' samples. The CDR3 sequence is CASSLTSGTLRQFF. CDR3 DNA: TGTGCCAGCAGTTTAACTAGCGGGACCCTGAGGCAGTTCTTC.